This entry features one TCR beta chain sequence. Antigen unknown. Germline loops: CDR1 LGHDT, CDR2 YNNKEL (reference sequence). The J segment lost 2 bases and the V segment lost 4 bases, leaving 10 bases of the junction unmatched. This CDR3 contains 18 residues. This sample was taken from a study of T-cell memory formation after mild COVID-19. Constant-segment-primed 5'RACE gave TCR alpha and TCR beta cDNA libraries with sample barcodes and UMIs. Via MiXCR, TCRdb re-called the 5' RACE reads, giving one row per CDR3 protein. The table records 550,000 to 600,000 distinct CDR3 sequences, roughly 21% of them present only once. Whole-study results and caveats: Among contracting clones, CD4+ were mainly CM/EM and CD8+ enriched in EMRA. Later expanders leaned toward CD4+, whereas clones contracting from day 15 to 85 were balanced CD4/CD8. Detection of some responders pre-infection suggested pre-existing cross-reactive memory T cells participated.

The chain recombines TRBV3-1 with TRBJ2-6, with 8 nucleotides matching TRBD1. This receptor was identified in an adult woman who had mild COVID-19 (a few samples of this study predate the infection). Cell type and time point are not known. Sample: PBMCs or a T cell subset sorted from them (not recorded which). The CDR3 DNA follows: TGTGCCAGCAGCCCCAGGGGCCAGGGGGCGACTGGGGCCAACGTCCTGACTTTC. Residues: CASSPRGQGATGANVLTF.